This T cell receptor (beta chain) came from a study of T cell responses to AZD1222 COVID-19 vaccine. Findings and limits, study-wide: The donor cohort was predominantly white British with a female majority, and clonal diversity may have been underestimated. Sampling captured repertoires only after the peak T cell response.

Comment on this clone: No antigen is known for it.

TCRdb's table, derived via immunoSEQ multiplex PCR, lists solely in-frame clones and lacks some. The data contain tens of thousands of clones, roughly 92% of them seen just once; the ten biggest clones take up 2.5% to 3.5%. Timing groups of about 4 and about 12 weeks for second doses were pooled. CDR3 length: 14 residues. The V end was cut by 8 bases, the J end by 1 base, with 14 bases between. Germline V CDR1 and CDR2: MNHEY, SVGAGI. V is TRBV6-5 and J is TRBJ1-1; TRBD1 is a possible D gene (6 bases). The sequencing here drew on peripheral blood, taken 28 days after the second AZD1222 dose. The clonotype was recovered from an adult who received the AZD1222 COVID-19 vaccine. The CDR3 coding sequence is TGTGCCAGCCGCGAGACAGGACGGAACACTGAAGCTTTCTTT. It encodes CASRETGRNTEAFF.